Described below is a single TCR beta chain sequence and its context. The target antigen is unknown. This entry belongs to a study of CD8+ T cells in alopecia areata. Treatment described: oral pan-JAK inhibitor, 5-10 mg twice daily. Sequencing templates came from extracted RNA that was reverse transcribed into cDNA. Produced via immunoSEQ multiplex PCR; TCRdb's table is partial and in-frame only. The data show 200,000 to 250,000 clones, around 66% seen once. Trimming stripped 4 bases from V and 4 bases from J, with 16 bases between. Germline values: CDR1 SQVTM, CDR2 ANQGSEA. The CDR3 covers 14 residues. Findings and caveats of the study: Whether baseline CD8+ expansion is linked to response remains uncertain, given a single nonresponder.

The sample here was CD4+ T cells sorted from blood, taken at week 4, from a patient treated with tofacitinib. The source of this sequence is a human donor with alopecia areata. The rearrangement links TRBV29-1 to TRBJ1-2; a weak D match, TRBD1 (6 bases). CDR3 region: CSVGVGQSIYGYTF. In DNA form, the CDR3 reads TGCAGCGTTGGGGTTGGACAGTCCATCTATGGCTACACCTTC.